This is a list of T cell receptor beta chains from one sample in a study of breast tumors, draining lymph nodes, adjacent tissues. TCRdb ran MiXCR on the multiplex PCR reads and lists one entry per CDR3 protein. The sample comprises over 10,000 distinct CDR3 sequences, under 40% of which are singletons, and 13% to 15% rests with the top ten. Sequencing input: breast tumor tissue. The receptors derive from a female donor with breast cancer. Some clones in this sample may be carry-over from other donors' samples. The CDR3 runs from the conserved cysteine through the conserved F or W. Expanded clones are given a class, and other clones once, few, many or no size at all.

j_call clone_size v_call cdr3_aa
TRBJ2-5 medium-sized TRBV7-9 CASSLSRGGETQYF
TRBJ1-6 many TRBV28 CASSLGQSYNSPLHF
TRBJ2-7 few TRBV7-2 CASTLPDRGYAEQYF
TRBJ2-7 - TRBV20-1 CSATGTSEHEQYF
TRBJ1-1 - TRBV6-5 CASSYGGSEAFF
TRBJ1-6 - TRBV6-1 CASSRDRVSPLHF
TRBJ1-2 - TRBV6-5 CASSYSGQGKGYTF
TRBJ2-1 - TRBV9 CASSVDDEQFF
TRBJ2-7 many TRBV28 CASSFSETGAQPYEQYF
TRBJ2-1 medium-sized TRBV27 CASSSQALGDNEQFF
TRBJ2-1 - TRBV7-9 CASSLGSGGPRVDEQFF
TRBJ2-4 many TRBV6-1 CASSDPSQGAKNIQYF
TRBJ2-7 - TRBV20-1 CSARGRWGRSYEQYF
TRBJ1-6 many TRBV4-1 CASSQDLGQGALGSYNSPLHF
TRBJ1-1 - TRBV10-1 CASSEWAVGTEAFF
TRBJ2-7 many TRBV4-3 CASSPEGADEQYF
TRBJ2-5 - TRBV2 CASSGLAEETQYF
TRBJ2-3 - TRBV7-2 CASSLDWTSGRTDTQYF
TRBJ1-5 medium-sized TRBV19 CASSQGSSSNQPQHF
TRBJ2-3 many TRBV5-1 CASSLQDLTDTQYF
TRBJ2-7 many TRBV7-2 CASSLGGTGGNEQYF
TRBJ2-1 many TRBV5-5 CASTNLFEQFF
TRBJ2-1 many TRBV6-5 CASRRGGEQFF
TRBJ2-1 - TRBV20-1 CSARGGSSYNEQFF
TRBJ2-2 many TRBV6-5 CASGLAGNTGELFF
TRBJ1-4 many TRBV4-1 CASTDYMSTNEKLFF
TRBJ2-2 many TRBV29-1 CSVSENTGELFF
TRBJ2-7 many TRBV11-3 CASSSKTGKYEQYF
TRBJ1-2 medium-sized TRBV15 CATSRDRDSRFDYTF
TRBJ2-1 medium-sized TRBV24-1 CATSDWTGQEQFF
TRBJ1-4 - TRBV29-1 CSVEPRVGDDEKLFF
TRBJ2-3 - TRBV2 CASSDVGIVLAGGPRTDTQYF
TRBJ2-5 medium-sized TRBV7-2 CASSLVFETQYF
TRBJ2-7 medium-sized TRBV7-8 CASSQGHSYEQYF
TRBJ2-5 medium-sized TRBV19 CASSADRETQYF
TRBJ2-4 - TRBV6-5 CASTTLAGGGLAKNIQYF
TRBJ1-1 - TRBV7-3 CASSLAGARGTEAFF
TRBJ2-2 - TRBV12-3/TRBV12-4 CASSWGGGRTGELFF
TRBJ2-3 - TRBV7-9 CASSLEDYGSTDTQYF
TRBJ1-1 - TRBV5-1 CASSLAGRGLAEAFF
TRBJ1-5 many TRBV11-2 CASSSQGTGSQPQHF